This T cell receptor beta chain was captured in a study of cytomegalovirus exposure and HLA in healthy donors. Notes on the study in general: In a later analysis, several top co-occurrence clusters appeared linked to parvovirus B19, influenza, CMV and Epstein-Barr virus.

V dropped 3 bases and J dropped 6; count of bases not matched to a gene: 9. Germline V gene lookup returns CDR1 SGHRS and CDR2 YFSETQ. This CDR3 region has 15 residues. The donors comprised healthy bone marrow donors. This PCR relied on a set of 60 Vbeta primers and 13 Jbeta primers. Clones were read by immunoSEQ multiplex PCR, and TCRdb kept only the in-frame ones, dropping some. The sample includes 190,000 or so clones, roughly four fifths of them seen just once. A remark on this clone: Its cognate antigen is unknown.

This chain connects TRBV5-1 to TRBJ2-1, with 7 nucleotides matching TRBD1. The source material was PBMCs. This sequence originates from a man aged 50 or older in good health and CMV-seronegative. The CDR3 nucleotides read TGCGCCAGCAGCTACGGACAGGAACCAGGCAATGAGCAGTTCTTC. Protein product: CASSYGQEPGNEQFF.